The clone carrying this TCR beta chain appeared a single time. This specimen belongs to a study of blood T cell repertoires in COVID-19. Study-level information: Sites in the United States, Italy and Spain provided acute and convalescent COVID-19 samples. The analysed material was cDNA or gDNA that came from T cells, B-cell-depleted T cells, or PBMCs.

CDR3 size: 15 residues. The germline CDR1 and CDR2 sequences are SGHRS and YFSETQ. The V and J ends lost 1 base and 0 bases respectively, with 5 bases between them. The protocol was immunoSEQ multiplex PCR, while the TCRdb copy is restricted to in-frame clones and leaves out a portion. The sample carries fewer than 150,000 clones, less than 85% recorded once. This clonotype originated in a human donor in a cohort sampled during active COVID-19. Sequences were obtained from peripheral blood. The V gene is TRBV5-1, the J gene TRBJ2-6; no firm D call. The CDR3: CASSLLSSGANVLTF. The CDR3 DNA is TGCGCCAGCAGCTTGCTGAGCTCTGGGGCCAACGTCCTGACTTTC. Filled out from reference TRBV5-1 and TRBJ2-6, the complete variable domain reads KAGVTQTPRYLIKTRGQQVTLSCSPISGHRSVSWYQQTPGQGLQFLFEYFSETQRNKGNFPGRFSGRQFSNSRSEMNVSTLELGDSALYLCASSLLSSGANVLTFGAGSRLTVL.